What follows are 29 T cell receptor beta chains derived from one specimen sequenced in a study of beta chain features in type 1 diabetes. Study findings and constraints: All four CD4+ subsets from Type 1 diabetes patients carried moderately but significantly shorter TCRB CDR3s.

The sequenced template was cDNA made from the entire isolated RNA. The protocol was immunoSEQ multiplex PCR, while the TCRdb copy is restricted to in-frame clones and leaves out a portion. The data show 500,000 to 850,000 clones, about 14% seen once. Their antigens are not known. Input material: naive CD4+ T cells from blood. The source of these receptors is a man aged 18-30 years with type 1 diabetes.

The V and J genes are TRBV10-3 and TRBJ1-5, with 9 nucleotides matching TRBD1. The germline V gene has CDR1 ENHRY and CDR2 SYGVKD. The CDR3 has 14 amino acids. V trimming: 10 bases; J trimming: 6 bases; junction bases outside the gene matches: 10. The CDR3 loop reads CATSGDRDGQPQHF. DNA of the CDR3: TGTGCCACCTCGGGGGACAGGGACGGTCAGCCCCAGCATTTT.

The chain joins TRBV5-4 to TRBJ2-7, with D unclear. Germline loops: CDR1 SGHNT, CDR2 YYREEE (reference sequence). Trimming left V 2 bases short and J 3 bases short, with 18 bases between. The CDR3 contains 16 residues. CDR3 sequence reads: CASSFAPTPAIYEQYF. The CDR3 DNA follows: TGTGCCAGCAGCTTCGCCCCGACCCCGGCCATCTACGAGCAGTACTTC.

This clone was observed a handful of times. The chain couples TRBV10-2 to TRBJ1-5, with unresolved D. Trimming took 2 bases from V and 0 from J, leaving 5 bases between them. From germline, CDR1 is WSHSY and CDR2 SAAADI. The CDR3 totals 14 residues. The CDR3 DNA is TGCGCCAGCAGTGAGAGGAATAGCAATCAGCCCCAGCATTTT. It encodes CASSERNSNQPQHF.

A few counts support this clone. The same CDR3 also results from other DNA sequences found in this sample. CDR3 coding DNA: TGTGCCAGCAGCCTCTACGAGCAGTACTTC. As protein: CASSLYEQYF. The chain recombines TRBV7-2 with TRBJ2-7; D remains ambiguous. The CDR3 runs to 10 residues. CDR1 SGHTA and CDR2 FQGNSA come from the germline V gene. The V end lost 5 bases, the J end lost 3 bases, and 2 bases lay between the germline ends.

The sample holds a few counts of this clone. The chain is built from TRBV10-3 and TRBJ2-3, with TRBD2 identical over 10 bases. Germline V gene sequence: CDR1 ENHRY, CDR2 SYGVKD. V was pared by 7 bases and J by 5 bases, with 6 bases of the junction left unmatched. This CDR3 has 14 residues. CDR3 sequence (DNA): TGTGCCATCAAGTTAGCGGGGGGCGAAGATACGCAGTATTTT. It yields the protein CAIKLAGGEDTQYF.

This chain connects TRBV30 to TRBJ2-3, with 10 bases lining up with TRBD2. The CDR3 runs 15 residues. V lost 4 bases to trimming and J lost 2 bases; unmatched junction nucleotides: 6. From germline, CDR1 is GTSNPN and CDR2 SVGIG (reference sequence). CDR3 protein: CAWKGLASPTDTQYF. The CDR3 DNA follows: TGTGCCTGGAAGGGACTAGCGTCACCCACAGATACGCAGTATTTT.

The chain combines TRBV7-9 with TRBJ2-7, with D uncertain. Germline CDR1 SEHNR, CDR2 FQNEAQ (reference sequence). The ends were cut back, 2 bases at V and 6 bases at J, with 17 bases in the middle. CDR3 length: 15 residues. The CDR3 loop reads CASSLQDTRSGEQYF. In nucleotides, the CDR3 is TGTGCCAGCAGCTTACAAGACACCCGTTCCGGCGAGCAGTACTTC.

The chain joins TRBV7-2 to TRBJ1-2, with 10 bases lining up with TRBD1. Trimming took 4 bases from V and 4 from J; bases not matched to a gene: 9. CDR1 is SGHTA and CDR2 is FQGNSA in the germline V gene. This CDR3 spans 16 amino acids. CDR3 protein: CASSSPSGQGSYGYTF. In nucleotides, the CDR3 is TGTGCCAGCAGCTCCCCCTCGGGACAGGGGAGCTATGGCTACACCTTC.

The rearrangement joins TRBV7-9 to TRBJ1-2; 8 nucleotides agree with TRBD1. The junction had 14 bases not matched to a gene; V was cut back by 9 bases and J by 8 bases. CDR1 and CDR2 from the germline V gene are SEHNR and FQNEAQ (reference sequence). The CDR3 has 14 residues. CDR3 loop: CASSIQGVIYGYTF. The CDR3 nucleotides read TGTGCCAGTAGCATACAGGGGGTAATTTACGGCTACACCTTC.

The gene calls are TRBV19 and TRBJ2-3; D tentatively fits TRBD1 or TRBD2 (5 bases each). This CDR3 is 13 amino acids long. From germline, CDR1 is LNHDA and CDR2 SQIVND (reference sequence). V shed 5 bases and J shed 5 bases, with 11 bases lying between them. Here the CDR3 DNA reads TGTGCCAGTAGTTCCCGAGGGGAAGATACGCAGTATTTT. It is translated as CASSSRGEDTQYF.

V and J are TRBV7-2 and TRBJ2-2; tentative D call: TRBD1 (6 bases). This CDR3 region has 14 residues. The germline V and J ends were trimmed by 5 bases and 7 bases, with 14 bases remaining between them. The germline CDR1 and CDR2 sequences are SGHTA and FQGNSA. For the CDR3, the DNA is TGTGCCAGCAGCACCGGGACATGGGGCGGGGAGCTGTTTTTT. Translating it yields CASSTGTWGGELFF.

This clone was recorded a few times. This chain connects TRBV19 to TRBJ2-7; D might be TRBD2 (6 bases). Germline CDR1 and CDR2: LNHDA and SQIVND (reference sequence). This CDR3 has 13 amino acids. V lost 4 bases to trimming and J lost 3 bases, with 10 bases between them. CDR3 bases: TGTGCCAGTAGTACGGGACTTGTCTACGAGCAGTACTTC. Translated, it gives CASSTGLVYEQYF. Combining the CDR3 with reference TRBV19 and TRBJ2-7 gives the whole variable domain DGGITQSPKYLFRKEGQNVTLSCEQNLNHDAMYWYRQDPGQGLRLIYYSQIVNDFQKGDIAEGYSVSREKKESFPLTVTSAQKNPTAFYLCASSTGLVYEQYFGPGTRLTVT.

Points on this clone: Other DNA variants within this sample encode the same CDR3. The rearrangement links TRBV6-5 to TRBJ2-5; 8 bases are shared with TRBD1. After removal of 4 bases from V and 4 bases from J, the junction contained 5 bases not matched to a gene. The CDR3 totals 14 residues. Germline V CDR1 and CDR2: MNHEY, SVGAGI. CDR3 loop: CASSFGQGGETQYF. The CDR3 DNA reads TGTGCCAGCAGTTTTGGACAGGGTGGAGAGACCCAGTACTTC.

This sequence joins TRBV23-1 and TRBJ1-5; D is ambiguous. TRBV23-1 is treated as an ORF (open reading frame) with a function not yet certain. Trimming removed 4 bases from V and 0 bases from J, with 7 bases in between. The CDR3 is made up of 14 amino acids. The CDR3 protein is CASSLDSSNQPQHF. CDR3 in DNA: TGCGCCAGCAGTCTTGACTCTAGCAATCAGCCCCAGCATTTT.

This clone showed up just a few times. The J gene is TRBJ2-3, the V gene TRBV29-1; TRBD1 matches at 11 bases. Germline assignment: CDR1 SQVTM and CDR2 ANQGSEA. Germline trimming cut 2 bases from V and 4 bases from J; bases unmatched to any gene: 8. CDR3 size: 16 residues. The CDR3 sequence is CSVEPRGQGVADTQYF. In nucleotides, the CDR3 is TGCAGCGTTGAACCGCGGGGACAGGGGGTGGCAGATACGCAGTATTTT.

The V gene is TRBV18, the J gene TRBJ2-6, with D unresolved. The CDR3 has 14 amino acids. V was cut by 3 bases and J by 7 bases, with 10 bases left in between. The V gene's germline CDR1 is KGHSH and CDR2 LQKENI. The CDR3 DNA is TGTGCCAGCTCACCGAGCGTAGAAGCCAACGTCCTGACTTTC. It codes for CASSPSVEANVLTF.

This clone was seen a few times. The rearrangement joins TRBV18 to TRBJ2-5, with a tentative D call TRBD1 (6 bases). The CDR3 is 17 amino acids. V gave up 0 bases and J gave up 1 base, with 15 bases separating them. CDR1 is KGHSH, CDR2 LQKENI, per germline. The CDR3: CASSPPGQRVLQETQYF. As DNA, the CDR3 is TGTGCCAGCTCACCACCTGGACAGCGCGTGCTCCAAGAGACCCAGTACTTC. The full variable domain, in which reference TRBV18 and TRBJ2-5 provide the parts outside the CDR3, is NAGVMQNPRHLVRRRGQEARLRCSPMKGHSHVYWYRQLPEEGLKFMVYLQKENIIDESGMPKERFSAEFPKEGPSILRIQQVVRGDSAAYFCASSPPGQRVLQETQYFGPGTRLLVL.

The chain couples TRBV27 to TRBJ2-7, with D hard to call. V was pared by 6 bases and J by 2 bases, with 11 bases between. This CDR3 comprises 13 residues. Per the germline V gene, CDR1 is MNHEY and CDR2 is SMNVEV (reference sequence). CDR3 sequence: CASRSNPTYEQYF. For the CDR3, the DNA is TGTGCCAGCAGATCTAACCCTACCTACGAGCAGTACTTC.

V is TRBV5-4 and J is TRBJ1-1; the match to TRBD1 covers 12 bases. The CDR3 is 16 residues long. Germline loops: CDR1 SGHNT, CDR2 YYREEE (reference sequence). With V trimmed by 4 bases and J by 2 bases, 6 bases remained unmatched. Written as DNA, the CDR3 is TGTGCCAGCAGCCTAGGGACAGGGGGCGTAAACACTGAAGCTTTCTTT. This sequence encodes CASSLGTGGVNTEAFF.

This clone was found a few times. The V and J genes are TRBV29-1 and TRBJ2-7; 10 bases agree with TRBD1. CDR3 length equals 15 residues. With V trimmed by 7 bases and J by 4 bases, 13 bases remained unmatched. Germline CDR1 SQVTM, CDR2 ANQGSEA. The CDR3: CSATLGTGVSYEQYF. CDR3 DNA: TGCAGCGCCACCTTAGGGACAGGGGTCTCGTACGAGCAGTACTTC.

The chain is built from TRBV2 and TRBJ2-7; 13 nucleotides match TRBD2. Trimming took 2 bases from V and 7 from J; bases not matched to a gene: 8. The germline gives CDR1 SNHLY, CDR2 FYNNEI. The CDR3 is 16 amino acids. Here the CDR3 reads CASSEILAGGFSEQYF. For the CDR3, the DNA is TGTGCCAGCAGTGAAATACTAGCGGGAGGGTTCTCGGAGCAGTACTTC.

A few counts support this clone. This chain connects TRBV30 to TRBJ2-3, with TRBD2 as a possible D gene (6 bases). The CDR3 consists of 15 residues. Germline V gene data show CDR1 as GTSNPN and CDR2 as SVGIG (reference sequence). V lost 0 bases, J lost 1 base, and 11 bases lay in between. The CDR3 region is CAWSVHGGGTDTQYF. CDR3 nucleotide sequence: TGTGCCTGGAGTGTACATGGCGGGGGCACAGATACGCAGTATTTT.

This clone was observed a few times. The chain carries TRBV4-3 and TRBJ1-2, with D possibly TRBD1 on 6 matching bases. V was cut by 0 bases and J by 5 bases, with 13 bases left in between. This CDR3 comprises 15 residues. CDR1 is LGHNA, CDR2 YSLEER, per germline. Here the CDR3 reads CASSQETGVAYGYTF. CDR3 nucleotides: TGCGCCAGCAGCCAAGAGACAGGAGTGGCGTATGGCTACACCTTC.

This clone was counted a few times. The chain is built from TRBV28 and TRBJ1-4; no clear D gene. The V gene's germline CDR1 is MDHEN and CDR2 SYDVKM. The CDR3 runs to 15 residues. V shed 5 bases and J shed 8 bases, with 18 bases lying between them. CDR3 bases: TGTGCCAGCAGTCCGCTACCTAGGAGTAAGGAAAAACTGTTTTTT. Protein sequence: CASSPLPRSKEKLFF. The whole variable domain, remainder taken from reference TRBV28 and TRBJ1-4, is DVKVTQSSRYLVKRTGEKVFLECVQDMDHENMFWYRQDPGLGLRLIYFSYDVKMKEKGDIPEGYSVSREKKERFSLILESASTNQTSMYLCASSPLPRSKEKLFFGSGTQLSVL.

In its sample, this clone was seen a few times. V and J are TRBV30 and TRBJ2-1; the match to TRBD2 covers 11 bases. The CDR3 covers 14 residues. Per the germline V gene, CDR1 is GTSNPN and CDR2 is SVGIG (reference sequence). V lost 5 bases, J lost 7 bases, and 7 bases stayed unmatched. CDR3 DNA: TGTGCCTGGTCTCTAGCGGGAGGCAGTAATGAGCAGTTCTTC. This sequence encodes CAWSLAGGSNEQFF.

The table lists this clone with a few counts. This chain uses TRBV6-4 with TRBJ1-2, with 8 bases lining up with TRBD1. The CDR3 runs to 13 residues. CDR1 and CDR2 from the germline V gene are MRHNA and SNTAGT. The J segment lost 7 bases and the V segment lost 6 bases, leaving 7 bases of the junction unmatched. For the CDR3, the DNA is TGTGCCAGCAGCGACAGGGGAGGACGTGGCTACACCTTC. Amino acid sequence: CASSDRGGRGYTF.

This clone has more than one count but fewer than ten. The rearrangement joins TRBV5-1 to TRBJ1-4; TRBD1 matches 7 bases. In germline, CDR1 is SGHRS, CDR2 YFSETQ. V gave up 1 base and J gave up 4 bases; unmatched junction bases: 4. The CDR3 is 15 amino acids. The CDR3 DNA is TGCGCCAGCAGCTTGAGACAGGGCCTTAATGAAAAACTGTTTTTT. This codes for CASSLRQGLNEKLFF.

This clone was observed a handful of times. The chain uses TRBV25-1 and TRBJ1-1, with TRBD1 matching over 8 bases. The germline CDR1 and CDR2 sequences are MGHDK and SYGVNS. CDR3 size: 15 residues. J was trimmed by 7 bases and V by 8 bases; bases with no gene match: 15. The CDR3 DNA is TGTGCCAGCGAGGGGGACAGGCTAACCCGGGGTGAAGCTTTCTTT. Encoded protein: CASEGDRLTRGEAFF.

The chain is built from TRBV7-2 and TRBJ2-6; the D gene is possibly TRBD1 (6 bases). This CDR3 spans 17 amino acids. The germline V gene has CDR1 SGHTA and CDR2 FQGNSA. Trimming took off 5 bases at V and 0 bases at J, with 14 bases between the two ends. CDR3 in amino acids: CASSPSTGRSGANVLTF. For the CDR3, the DNA is TGTGCCAGCAGCCCCTCGACAGGTCGCTCTGGGGCCAACGTCCTGACTTTC.